This T cell receptor (beta chain) originates from a study of shared clonotypes between healthy human individuals. CD45RO-negative, CCR7-positively selected cells formed the naive CD8 fraction, excluding terminally differentiated effector memory CD45RA+ cells. Donors had no recently reported acute infections or vaccinations and were HIV-negative. The authors distributed each subset's genomic DNA evenly over several immunoSEQ plates. The protocol was immunoSEQ multiplex PCR, while the TCRdb copy is restricted to in-frame clones and leaves out a portion. This sample has approximately 1.9 million clones, with 90% to 95% found just once. This CDR3 is 15 amino acids long. V shed 1 base and J shed 1 base, with 10 bases lying between them. Germline V lookup: CDR1 SGHTA, CDR2 FQGNSA.

The J gene is TRBJ2-5, the V gene TRBV7-2; D gene ambiguous. This sequence originates from a young man in good health. Some clones in this sample may be carry-over from other donors' samples. Sequencing used naive CD8+ T cells from PBMCs. The CDR3 DNA reads as TGTGCCAGCAGCTTAGAGGGCGGCTCCCAAGAGACCCAGTACTTC. Its translation is CASSLEGGSQETQYF.